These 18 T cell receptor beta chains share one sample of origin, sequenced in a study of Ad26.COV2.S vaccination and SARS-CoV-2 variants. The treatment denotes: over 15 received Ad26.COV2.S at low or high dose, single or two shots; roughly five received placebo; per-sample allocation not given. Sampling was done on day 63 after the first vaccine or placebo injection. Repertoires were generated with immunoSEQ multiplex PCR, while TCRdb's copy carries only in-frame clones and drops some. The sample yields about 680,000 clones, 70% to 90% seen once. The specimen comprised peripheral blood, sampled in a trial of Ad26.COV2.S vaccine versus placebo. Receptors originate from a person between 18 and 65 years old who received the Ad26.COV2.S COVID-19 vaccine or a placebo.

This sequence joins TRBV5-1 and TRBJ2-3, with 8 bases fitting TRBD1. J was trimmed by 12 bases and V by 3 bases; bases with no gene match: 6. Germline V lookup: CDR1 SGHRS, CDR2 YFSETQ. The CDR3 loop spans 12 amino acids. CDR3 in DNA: TGCGCCAGCAGCTCCGACAGGGGTACACAGTATTTT. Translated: CASSSDRGTQYF.

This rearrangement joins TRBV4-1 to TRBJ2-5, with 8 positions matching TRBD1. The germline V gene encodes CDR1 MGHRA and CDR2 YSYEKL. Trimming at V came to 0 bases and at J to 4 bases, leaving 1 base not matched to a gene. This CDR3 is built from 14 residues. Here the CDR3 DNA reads TGCGCCAGCAGCCAAGACAGGGGGCGAGAGACCCAGTACTTC. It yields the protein CASSQDRGRETQYF.

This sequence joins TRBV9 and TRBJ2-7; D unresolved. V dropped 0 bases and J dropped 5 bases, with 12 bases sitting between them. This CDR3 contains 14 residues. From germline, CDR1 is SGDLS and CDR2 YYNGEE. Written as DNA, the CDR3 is TGTGCCAGCAGCGTAGAAGACGGTTTTGACGAGCAGTACTTC. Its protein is CASSVEDGFDEQYF.

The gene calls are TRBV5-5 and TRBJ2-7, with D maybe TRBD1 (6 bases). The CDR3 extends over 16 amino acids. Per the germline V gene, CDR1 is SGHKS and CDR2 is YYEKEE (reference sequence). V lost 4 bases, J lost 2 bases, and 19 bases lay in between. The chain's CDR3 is CASSDRDKGDTYEQYF. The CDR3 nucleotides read TGTGCCAGCAGCGACCGGGACAAGGGAGATACCTACGAGCAGTACTTC.

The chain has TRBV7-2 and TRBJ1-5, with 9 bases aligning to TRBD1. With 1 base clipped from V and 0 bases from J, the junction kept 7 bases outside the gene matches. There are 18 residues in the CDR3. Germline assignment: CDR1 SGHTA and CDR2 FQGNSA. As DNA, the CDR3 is TGTGCCAGCAGCTTAGAGGACAGGGGAGGGTATAGCAATCAGCCCCAGCATTTT. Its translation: CASSLEDRGGYSNQPQHF.

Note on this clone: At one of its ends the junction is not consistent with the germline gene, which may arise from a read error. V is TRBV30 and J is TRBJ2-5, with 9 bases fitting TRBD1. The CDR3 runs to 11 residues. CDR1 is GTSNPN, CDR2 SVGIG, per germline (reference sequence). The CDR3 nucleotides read TGTGCCTGGAGCCAGCCGGGACAGGGAGACTTC. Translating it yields CAWSQPGQGDF. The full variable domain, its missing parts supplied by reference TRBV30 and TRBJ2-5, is SQTIHQWPATLVQPVGSPLSLECTVEGTSNPNLYWYRQAAGRGLQLLFYSVGIGQISSEVPQNLSASRPQDRQFILSSKKLLLSDSGFYLCAWSQPGQGDFGPGTRLLVL.

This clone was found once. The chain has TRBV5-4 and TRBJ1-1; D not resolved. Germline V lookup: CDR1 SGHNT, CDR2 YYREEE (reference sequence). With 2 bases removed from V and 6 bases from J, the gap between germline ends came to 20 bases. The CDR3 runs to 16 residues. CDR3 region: CASSFGGRSGNPEAFF. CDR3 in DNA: TGTGCCAGCAGCTTTGGAGGGAGGTCTGGAAATCCTGAAGCTTTCTTT.

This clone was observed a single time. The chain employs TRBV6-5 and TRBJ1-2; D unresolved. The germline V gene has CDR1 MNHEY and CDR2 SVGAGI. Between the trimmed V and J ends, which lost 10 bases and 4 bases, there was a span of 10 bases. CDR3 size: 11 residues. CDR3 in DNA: TGTGCCACCCAACAAGGCTATGGCTACACCTTC. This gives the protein CATQQGYGYTF.

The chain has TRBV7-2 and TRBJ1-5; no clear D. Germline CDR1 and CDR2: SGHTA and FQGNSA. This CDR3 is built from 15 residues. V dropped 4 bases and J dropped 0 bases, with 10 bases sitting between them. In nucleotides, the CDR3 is TGTGCCAGCAGCTCTGAGGATAATAGCAATCAGCCCCAGCATTTT. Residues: CASSSEDNSNQPQHF. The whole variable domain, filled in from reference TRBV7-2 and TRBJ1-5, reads GAGVSQSPSNKVTEKGKDVELRCDPISGHTALYWYRQSLGQGLEFLIYFQGNSAPDKSGLPSDRFSAERTGGSVSTLTIQRTQQEDSAVYLCASSSEDNSNQPQHFGDGTRLSIL.

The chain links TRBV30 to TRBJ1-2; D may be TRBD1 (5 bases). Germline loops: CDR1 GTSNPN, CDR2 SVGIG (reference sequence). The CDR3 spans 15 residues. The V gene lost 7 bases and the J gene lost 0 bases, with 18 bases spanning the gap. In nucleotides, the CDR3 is TGTGCCTCACCTGGATGGGGGAGGGCTAACTATGGCTACACCTTC. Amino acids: CASPGWGRANYGYTF.

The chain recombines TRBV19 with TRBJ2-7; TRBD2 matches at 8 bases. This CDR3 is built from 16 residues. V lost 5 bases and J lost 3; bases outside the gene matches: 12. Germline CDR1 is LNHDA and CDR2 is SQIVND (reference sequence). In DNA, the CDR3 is TGTGCCAGTAGTCCCCGGATGGCGGGAGGACACTACGAGCAGTACTTC. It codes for CASSPRMAGGHYEQYF. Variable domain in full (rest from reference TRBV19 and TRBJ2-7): DGGITQSPKYLFRKEGQNVTLSCEQNLNHDAMYWYRQDPGQGLRLIYYSQIVNDFQKGDIAEGYSVSREKKESFPLTVTSAQKNPTAFYLCASSPRMAGGHYEQYFGPGTRLTVT.

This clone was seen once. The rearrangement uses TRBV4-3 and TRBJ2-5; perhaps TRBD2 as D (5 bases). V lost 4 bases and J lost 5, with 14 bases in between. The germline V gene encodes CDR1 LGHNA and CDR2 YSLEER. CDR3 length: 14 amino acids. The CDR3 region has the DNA TGCGCCAGCAGCCCTGGGTTTCCGGGGGAGACCCAGTACTTC. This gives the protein CASSPGFPGETQYF.

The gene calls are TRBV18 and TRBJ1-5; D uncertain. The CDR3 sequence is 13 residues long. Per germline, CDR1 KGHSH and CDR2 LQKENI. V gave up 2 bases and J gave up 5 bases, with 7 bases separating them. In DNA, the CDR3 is TGTGCCAGCTCACCATCAAGGGATCAGCCCCAGCATTTT. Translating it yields CASSPSRDQPQHF.

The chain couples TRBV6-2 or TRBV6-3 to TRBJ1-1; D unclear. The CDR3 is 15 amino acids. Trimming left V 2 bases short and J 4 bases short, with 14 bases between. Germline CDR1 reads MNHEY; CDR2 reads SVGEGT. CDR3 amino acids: CASSYRGLSRTEAFF. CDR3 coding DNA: TGTGCCAGCAGTTACCGGGGTCTTTCTCGCACTGAAGCTTTCTTT.

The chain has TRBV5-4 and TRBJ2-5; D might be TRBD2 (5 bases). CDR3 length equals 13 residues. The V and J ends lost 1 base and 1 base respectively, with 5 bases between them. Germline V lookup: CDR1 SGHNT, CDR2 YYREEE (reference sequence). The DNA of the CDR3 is TGTGCCAGCAGCTTGACTAGCCAAGAGACCCAGTACTTC. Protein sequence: CASSLTSQETQYF.

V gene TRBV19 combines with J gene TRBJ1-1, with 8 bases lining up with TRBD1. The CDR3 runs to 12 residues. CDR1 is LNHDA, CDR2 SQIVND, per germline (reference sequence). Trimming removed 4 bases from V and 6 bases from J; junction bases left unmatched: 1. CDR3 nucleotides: TGTGCCAGTAGTAAGGACAGGGCTGAAGCTTTCTTT. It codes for CASSKDRAEAFF.

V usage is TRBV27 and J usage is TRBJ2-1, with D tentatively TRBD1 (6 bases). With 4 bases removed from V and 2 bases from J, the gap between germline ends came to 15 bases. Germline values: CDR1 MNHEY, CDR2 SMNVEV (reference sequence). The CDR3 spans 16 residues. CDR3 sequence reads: CASSSHRDTPYNEQFF. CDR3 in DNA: TGTGCCAGCAGTTCCCACCGGGACACACCCTACAATGAGCAGTTCTTC.

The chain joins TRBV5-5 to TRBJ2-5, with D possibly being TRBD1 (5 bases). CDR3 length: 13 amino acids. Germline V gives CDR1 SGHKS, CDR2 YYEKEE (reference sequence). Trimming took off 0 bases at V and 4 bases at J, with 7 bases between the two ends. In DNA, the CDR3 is TGTGCCAGCAGCTTGGAGGGGTTAGAGACCCAGTACTTC. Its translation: CASSLEGLETQYF.